This T cell receptor (beta chain) appears in the sequencing data of a study of blood T cell repertoires in COVID-19. Method: immunoSEQ multiplex PCR; TCRdb's copy keeps in-frame clones and lacks some. The sample contains about 290,000 clones, around 89% of which appear only once. With V trimmed by 5 bases and J by 4 bases, 4 bases remained unmatched. CDR3 length: 14 amino acids. Germline V gene sequence: CDR1 MNHEY, CDR2 SVGAGI. The clonotype originates from a man aged 35 to 55 with acute or convalescent COVID-19. This chain connects TRBV6-5 to TRBJ1-2, with 10 nucleotides matching TRBD1. Source material: peripheral blood. This CDR3 is CASSRQGASYGYTF. CDR3 nucleotide sequence: TGTGCCAGCAGTCGACAGGGGGCGTCCTATGGCTACACCTTC.